Presented here are 27 T cell receptor beta chains from one specimen sequenced in a study of long-term antiretroviral therapy in people with HIV. Running of the v3.0 immunoSEQ assay took place at survey level. Repertoires were generated with immunoSEQ multiplex PCR, while TCRdb's copy carries only in-frame clones and drops some. The sample includes tens of thousands of clones, approximately 80% of them seen just once. Sequenced here: unsorted PBMCs, sampled 0.6 years after starting antiretroviral therapy. The receptors here all came from a man aged 18 to 29 with HIV.

The chain links TRBV6-5 to TRBJ1-3; TRBD1 is a possible D gene (5 bases). Trimming removed 0 bases at V and 13 bases at J, with 22 bases between. The CDR3 totals 16 residues. Germline loops: CDR1 MNHEY, CDR2 SVGAGI. The CDR3 loop reads CASSYSFGASSSSIYF. DNA for the CDR3: TGTGCCAGCAGTTACTCCTTTGGGGCGAGCTCCAGCAGTATATATTTT.

The chain joins TRBV6-4 to TRBJ2-1, with 10 nucleotides matching TRBD2. V lost 5 bases, J lost 7 bases, and 8 bases stayed unmatched. The CDR3 is made up of 15 amino acids. Germline assignment: CDR1 MRHNA and CDR2 SNTAGT. The CDR3 nucleotides are TGTGCCAGCAGTCCCCTAGCGGGAGCGGGTAATGAGCAGTTCTTC. Protein product: CASSPLAGAGNEQFF.

The chain uses TRBV6-6 and TRBJ1-1, with D tentatively TRBD1 (6 bases). This CDR3 spans 13 amino acids. Between the trimmed V and J ends, which lost 5 bases and 4 bases, there was a span of 11 bases. Germline CDR1 and CDR2: MNHNY and SVGAGI (reference sequence). For the CDR3, the DNA is TGTGCCAGCAGTGACATACAGGGCACTGAAGCTTTCTTT. This gives the protein CASSDIQGTEAFF.

J is TRBJ1-3 and V is TRBV9, with 7 nucleotides matching TRBD1. The CDR3 length is 15 residues. The germline CDR1 and CDR2 sequences are SGDLS and YYNGEE. Germline trimming cut 3 bases from V and 3 bases from J; bases unmatched to any gene: 6. The CDR3 here is CASSALGDSGNTIYF. CDR3 nucleotide sequence: TGTGCCAGCAGCGCTTTGGGGGACAGTGGAAACACCATATATTTT. Looking up the rest from reference TRBV9 and TRBJ1-3 gives the full variable domain: DSGVTQTPKHLITATGQRVTLRCSPRSGDLSVYWYQQSLDQGLQFLIQYYNGEERAKGNILERFSAQQFPDLHSELNLSSLELGDSALYFCASSALGDSGNTIYFGEGSWLTVV.

V is TRBV5-6 and J is TRBJ1-1, with TRBD1 identical over 7 bases. From germline, CDR1 is SGHDT and CDR2 YYEEEE. V was clipped by 1 base and J by 5 bases; unmatched bases: 5. This CDR3 spans 14 amino acids. Here the CDR3 reads CASSLRGPRTEAFF. CDR3 DNA sequence: TGTGCCAGCAGCTTGAGGGGGCCGAGGACTGAAGCTTTCTTT.

This chain links TRBV27 with TRBJ1-2; D call uncertain. Trimming pared 5 bases from V and 5 bases from J, leaving 9 bases between. Germline-derived CDR1 and CDR2 are MNHEY and SMNVEV (reference sequence). The CDR3 covers 12 residues. CDR3 coding DNA: TGTGCCAGCAGTACTGAGGGTTATGGCTACACCTTC. Protein product: CASSTEGYGYTF.

CDR3 nucleotides: TGCAGCGTTACAGGGGGATCGCACAATGAGCAGTTCTTC. This sequence encodes CSVTGGSHNEQFF. This sequence joins TRBV29-1 and TRBJ2-1, with 8 nucleotides matching TRBD1. The CDR3 is made up of 13 amino acids. V shed 5 bases and J 5 bases; nucleotides not matched to a gene: 5. Germline loops: CDR1 SQVTM, CDR2 ANQGSEA.

V is TRBV2 and J is TRBJ2-7, with D possibly being TRBD2 (6 bases). The CDR3 contains 14 residues. The germline CDR1 and CDR2 sequences are SNHLY and FYNNEI. Trimming pared 1 base from V and 3 bases from J, leaving 10 bases between. The CDR3 nucleotides are TGTGCCAGCAGTGAAGGCGGGACCTACTACGAGCAGTACTTC. It translates to CASSEGGTYYEQYF.

This clone was detected a few times. The J gene is TRBJ1-5, the V gene TRBV7-9; TRBD1 might be the D (6 bases). CDR1 is SEHNR, CDR2 FQNEAQ, per germline (reference sequence). The CDR3 consists of 17 residues. V gave up 5 bases and J gave up 4 bases, with 21 bases separating them. This CDR3 is CASSPSPRGATNQPQHF. CDR3 bases: TGTGCCAGCAGCCCAAGTCCCCGGGGGGCCACAAATCAGCCCCAGCATTTT.

This chain connects TRBV7-2 to TRBJ1-5; 10 bases are a match to TRBD1. Looked up from germline, CDR1 is SGHTA and CDR2 is FQGNSA. The CDR3 contains 15 residues. V gave up 5 bases and J gave up 3 bases; unmatched junction bases: 4. CDR3 amino acids: CASSRDRGLNQPQHF. The CDR3 region has the DNA TGTGCCAGCAGCCGGGACAGGGGCCTCAATCAGCCCCAGCATTTT.

This clone was found once. The chain recombines TRBV28 with TRBJ1-1, with D possibly being TRBD1 (5 bases). Germline values: CDR1 MDHEN, CDR2 SYDVKM. The CDR3 is 13 residues long. The V end was cut by 4 bases, the J end by 10 bases, with 16 bases between. Written as DNA, the CDR3 is TGTGCCAGCAGTTCGGGTCAGGGAAGAGGAGCTTTCTTT. Translation: CASSSGQGRGAFF. Drawing the rest from reference TRBV28 and TRBJ1-1, the complete variable domain is DVKVTQSSRYLVKRTGEKVFLECVQDMDHENMFWYRQDPGLGLRLIYFSYDVKMKEKGDIPEGYSVSREKKERFSLILESASTNQTSMYLCASSSGQGRGAFFGQGTRLTVV.

The J gene is TRBJ2-1, the V gene TRBV6-1; TRBD2 agrees at 11 bases. CDR1 and CDR2 from the germline V gene are MNHNS and SASEGT. This CDR3 is 14 amino acids long. The junction had 9 bases not matched to a gene; V was cut back by 9 bases and J by 8 bases. The CDR3 sequence: CASMTSGKGYEQFF. The CDR3 DNA follows: TGTGCCAGTATGACTAGCGGGAAGGGTTATGAGCAGTTCTTC.

This rearrangement joins TRBV10-3 to TRBJ2-7, with unresolved D. Germline lookup yields CDR1 ENHRY and CDR2 SYGVKD. The CDR3 runs to 14 residues. V gave up 6 bases and J gave up 0 bases, with 12 bases separating them. The CDR3 DNA is TGTGCCATCAGGGGAACAGCGAGCTCCTACGAGCAGTACTTC. Protein: CAIRGTASSYEQYF.

The chain combines TRBV29-1 with TRBJ2-1, with TRBD2 matching 10 bases. This CDR3 has 13 amino acids. The ends lost 7 bases at V and 6 bases at J; junction bases unmatched: 6. In germline, CDR1 is SQVTM, CDR2 ANQGSEA. The CDR3 loop is CSANIAGGNEQFF. CDR3 DNA: TGCAGCGCGAATATAGCGGGAGGCAATGAGCAGTTCTTC.

The rearrangement joins TRBV13 to TRBJ2-7; 8 positions agree with TRBD1. The germline gives CDR1 PRHDT, CDR2 FYEKMQ (reference sequence). This CDR3 region has 14 residues. Germline trimming cut 4 bases from V and 7 bases from J; bases unmatched to any gene: 9. CDR3 DNA: TGTGCCAGCAGCTCCGGGACAGGCATTGAAGAGCAGTACTTC. Its translation is CASSSGTGIEEQYF.

The table lists this clone with a count of one. The J gene is TRBJ2-2, the V gene TRBV5-1; D remains unclear. There are 14 residues in the CDR3. CDR1 is SGHRS and CDR2 is YFSETQ in the germline V gene. The V and J ends lost 0 bases and 1 base respectively, with 4 bases between them. In DNA form, the CDR3 reads TGCGCCAGCAGCTTGGCAGGGAACACCGGGGAGCTGTTTTTT. Translating it yields CASSLAGNTGELFF.

The genes are TRBV11-2 and TRBJ2-7, with 9 bases that match TRBD2. The CDR3 length is 16 residues. Germline V gene data show CDR1 as SGHAT and CDR2 as FQNNGV. J lost 6 bases, V lost 2 bases, and 11 bases had no gene match. The CDR3 bases are TGTGCCAGCAGCTTACCGGGACTAGCCCCTTTGGCCGAGCAGTACTTC. Amino acid sequence: CASSLPGLAPLAEQYF.

This clone has just a few counts. This sequence joins TRBV5-1 and TRBJ1-2; 7 positions agree with TRBD1. CDR1 is SGHRS, CDR2 YFSETQ, per germline. The CDR3 contains 14 residues. With V trimmed by 5 bases and J by 1 base, 5 bases remained unmatched. The DNA of the CDR3 is TGCGCCAGCAGACTCGGGGACAGTAACTATGGCTACACCTTC. This codes for CASRLGDSNYGYTF.

The V gene is TRBV5-1, the J gene TRBJ2-1, with unresolved D. Germline V gene sequence: CDR1 SGHRS, CDR2 YFSETQ. The V end lost 6 bases, the J end lost 1 base, and 14 bases lay between the germline ends. The CDR3 has 15 residues. The CDR3: CASKTDGDSYNEQFF. For the CDR3, the DNA is TGCGCCAGCAAGACGGACGGTGATTCCTACAATGAGCAGTTCTTC.

The chain uses TRBV5-6 and TRBJ2-3; 7 nucleotides agree with TRBD1. The V gene end was trimmed by 1 base and the J gene end by 1 base; junction bases not matched to a gene: 6. Looked up from germline, CDR1 is SGHDT and CDR2 is YYEEEE. CDR3 length: 16 residues. This chain's CDR3 is CASSLHRGRGTDTQYF. In nucleotides, the CDR3 is TGTGCCAGCAGCTTGCACAGGGGCAGGGGCACAGATACGCAGTATTTT.

This rearrangement joins TRBV7-2 to TRBJ2-5; D is unclear. The CDR3 length is 14 residues. The germline CDR1 and CDR2 sequences are SGHTA and FQGNSA. Trimming cost V 6 bases and J 2 bases, with 13 bases left between them. In DNA form, the CDR3 reads TGTGCCAGCAGGCGCCGCAACATTCAAGAGACCCAGTACTTC. Translating gives CASRRRNIQETQYF.

The chain links TRBV6-5 to TRBJ2-7; D not resolved. Germline values: CDR1 MNHEY, CDR2 SVGAGI. This CDR3 comprises 13 residues. Between the trimmed V and J ends, which lost 0 bases and 1 base, there was a span of 4 bases. CDR3 protein: CASSYSGSYEQYF. The CDR3 bases are TGTGCCAGCAGTTACTCCGGGTCCTACGAGCAGTACTTC.

The rearrangement uses TRBV6-1 and TRBJ2-4; D perhaps matches TRBD1 (7 bases). CDR3 length: 13 amino acids. Looked up from germline, CDR1 is MNHNS and CDR2 is SASEGT. V was shortened by 8 bases and J by 7 bases, with 15 bases between the two germline ends. The chain's CDR3 is CASQEGARNIQYF. For the CDR3, the DNA is TGTGCCAGCCAGGAGGGGGCACGCAACATTCAGTACTTC.

This sequence joins TRBV9 and TRBJ2-7, with TRBD2 as a possible D gene (5 bases). Germline CDR1 SGDLS, CDR2 YYNGEE. Trimming stripped 0 bases from V and 7 bases from J, with 11 bases between. The CDR3 is 13 residues long. CDR3 loop: CASSVGGEREQYF. The CDR3 DNA sequence: TGTGCCAGCAGCGTAGGGGGAGAAAGGGAGCAGTACTTC.

The chain is built from TRBV18 and TRBJ2-7; TRBD2 agrees at 9 bases. This CDR3 has 14 amino acids. The trim removed 4 bases at V and 5 bases at J, leaving 6 bases unmatched. Per germline, CDR1 KGHSH and CDR2 LQKENI. The CDR3 sequence is CASSRKAGGNEQYF. As DNA, the CDR3 is TGTGCCAGCTCACGAAAAGCGGGAGGTAACGAGCAGTACTTC.

The V gene is TRBV19, the J gene TRBJ2-1; D may correspond to TRBD1 or TRBD2 (5 bases each). The CDR3 loop spans 16 amino acids. Germline CDR1 and CDR2: LNHDA and SQIVND (reference sequence). V was pared by 6 bases and J by 0 bases, with 15 bases between. The CDR3 DNA sequence: TGTGCCAGTAGAAAAGGGGAGTCTATCTCCTACAATGAGCAGTTCTTC. Amino acid sequence: CASRKGESISYNEQFF.

V is TRBV29-1 and J is TRBJ1-4; D gene uncertain. Germline lookup yields CDR1 SQVTM and CDR2 ANQGSEA. The CDR3 consists of 12 residues. CDR3 region: CSVQITGEKLFF. The CDR3 DNA reads as TGCAGTGTACAGATAACGGGAGAAAAACTGTTTTTT.